This T cell receptor (beta chain) was recovered during a study of shared clonotypes between healthy human individuals (dated by TCRdb to about 2020). For the study in its entirety: A few men and two women, aged 18 to 49 years, made up the cohort. To estimate repertoire size and how much clonotypes are shared between individuals, the study performed deep sequencing of blood TCR repertoires from a handful of healthy adults. To increase sequencing depth and limit assay-specific biases, different laboratories used diverse techniques to prepare libraries and sequence TCR repertoires. Leukapheresis yielded between about 0.9 and 10 billion PBMCs per donor.

The donors were healthy, HIV-negative adults who had no recently reported acute infections or vaccinations. Every donor was a Caucasian adult living in Nashville, Tennessee, USA. In the unsorted samples, 90 million to 100 million PBMCs were counted, and genomic DNA was extracted using the QIAamp DNA Blood Mini kit. After blood collection by leukapheresis, PBMCs were isolated using Ficoll-Histopaque density gradient centrifugation and then cryopreserved in the vapor phase of liquid nitrogen. Results the study describes overall, beyond this receptor: Sampling was restricted to blood, and TCR repertoires in tissues likely differ from the TCR repertoires found in blood. Pairwise subsampling led to the expectation that sequencing depth would affect the degree of clonotype sharing among donors. Because the study included only a small number of donors, the genetic and exposure-history diversity represented was limited.

Using the deep immunoSEQ assay, TCR CDR3 regions were amplified from genomic DNA by multiplex PCR. Extracted genomic DNA from each cell subset was spread evenly across all wells of several immunoSEQ 96-well plates, with each plate serving as a replicate. For unsorted PBMC, around 0.3 ug genomic DNA, equal to approximately 30,000 T cell genomes, was loaded into each replicate PCR. Ten immunoSEQ deep assay plates were used to sequence unsorted PBMC genomic DNA. Purified libraries were quantified with a Qubit 3.0 fluorometer, sized on a Bioanalyzer 2100, and re-quantified with the KAPA Library Quantification kit. Every immunoSEQ 96-well plate was sequenced on a separate single-read 150-cycle Illumina NextSeq 550 flow cell. Per the source publication's procedure: Because the immunoSEQ output held only junctional sequences and lacked quality scores, the filtering could not match the filtering applied to full-length reads. To assign V/J genes and CDR3, sequences were annotated against IMGT germline references using PyIR, a Python wrapper for IgBLAST v1.9. Reads were removed for weak V/J assignments (E-value above 1e-6), missing CDR3, stop codons, out-of-frame junctions, or ambiguous translated residues. V3J clonotypes were defined by identical inferred V gene, J gene, and CDR3 amino acid sequence. Percentage overlap between repertoires was computed as shared unique clonotypes divided by the size of the smaller repertoire. RTK rarefaction, the Chao1 estimator, and Recon v2.1 estimates of unobserved clonotypes were used to assess repertoire richness. Entries here come from immuneACCESS through TCRdb and include only in-frame sequences with V and J called. Some clones fail to appear in such tables; in the studies checked, an unresolved V gene covers under half of the shortfall, and the cause of the remainder is unknown. V and J calls and clone size are as listed in that table; D and trimming were resolved from the DNA. This sample is represented by fewer than 550,000 clones; about 80% of them were singletons. Clones ranked in the top ten supply about an eighth of the sample.

CDR1 is given as SGHRS and CDR2 as YFSETQ, both from the germline V gene. The germline V and J ends show losses of 4 bases and 2 bases respectively, and no gene match explains 4 bases of the junction. Taken from cysteine to phenylalanine, the CDR3 has 15 residues. Just CDR3 DNA is preserved here, 45 bases in frame from base 1. As for this clone: The antigen this receptor binds is unknown. The record has no base qualities; no much larger clone is one base away.

Sequencing was done on a sample of PBMCs. The rearranged segments are TRBV5-1 and TRBJ2-1; TRBD2 aligns with 9 central bases. The TCR sequence derives from a woman aged 40-49 years in good health. Some clones in this sample may be carry-over from other donors' samples. This receptor carries the CDR3 CASSISGRPYNEQFF. The DNA sequence is TGCGCCAGCAGCATCAGCGGGAGGCCCTACAATGAGCAGTTCTTC.